These 13 T cell receptor beta chains were sequenced from one sample in a study of control samples from healthy donors and cancer patients. The method was immunoSEQ multiplex PCR; TCRdb's version includes in-frame clones alone and lacks a portion of them. This table has under 200,000 clones, roughly 94% appearing once. Sample: PBMCs. These receptors all come from a man aged 60-69 years with colorectal cancer.

The V call is TRBV7-7, the J call TRBJ2-5, with a weak D call TRBD1 (6 bases). Trimming cost V 1 base and J 2 bases, with 14 bases left between them. Germline V gives CDR1 SSHAT, CDR2 FNYEAQ (reference sequence). The CDR3 runs to 16 residues. The CDR3 spells CASSLGLGANQETQYF. Written as DNA, the CDR3 is TGTGCCAGCAGCTTAGGGCTGGGGGCAAATCAAGAGACCCAGTACTTC.

This sequence joins TRBV4-3 and TRBJ1-4; perhaps TRBD1 as D (5 bases). The CDR3 spans 16 residues. Per germline, CDR1 LGHNA and CDR2 YSLEER. Trimming cost V 0 bases and J 8 bases, with 16 bases left between them. CDR3 bases: TGCGCCAGCAGCCAAGATTCGCAGGGAAGGTGGGAAAAACTGTTTTTT. Its protein is CASSQDSQGRWEKLFF.

This clone has only one observation. The chain recombines TRBV3-1 (or the pseudogene TRBV3-2) with TRBJ2-2; D is perhaps TRBD2 (5 bases). Germline CDR1 is LGHDT and CDR2 is YNNKEL (reference sequence). The CDR3 is made up of 15 amino acids. With 0 bases removed from V and 6 bases from J, the gap between germline ends came to 11 bases. The CDR3 DNA follows: TGTGCCAGCAGCCAAGAAGGAGGTCCCGCCGGGGAGCTGTTTTTT. Its protein is CASSQEGGPAGELFF.

This chain joins TRBV10-3 and TRBJ2-3; TRBD1 agrees at 10 bases. With 6 bases clipped from V and 4 bases from J, the junction kept 4 bases outside the gene matches. CDR3 length: 14 residues. Germline CDR1 and CDR2: ENHRY and SYGVKD. This CDR3 reads CAIRGQGDADTQYF. In DNA form, the CDR3 reads TGTGCCATCAGAGGACAGGGGGATGCAGATACGCAGTATTTT.

V usage is TRBV6-5 and J usage is TRBJ2-3; 9 bases agree with TRBD2. From germline, CDR1 is MNHEY and CDR2 SVGAGI. The CDR3 is made up of 14 amino acids. V dropped 7 bases and J dropped 4; count of bases not matched to a gene: 6. CDR3 protein: CASMGGGAADTQYF. CDR3 nucleotides: TGTGCCAGCATGGGCGGGGGGGCCGCAGATACGCAGTATTTT.

This chain links TRBV7-9 with TRBJ1-3; possibly TRBD1 for D (6 bases). Germline V lookup: CDR1 SEHNR, CDR2 FQNEAQ (reference sequence). This CDR3 contains 16 residues. V dropped 4 bases and J dropped 0 bases, with 13 bases sitting between them. CDR3 coding DNA: TGTGCCAGCAGCTCGGGGGGCACCAGCTCTGGAAACACCATATATTTT. Its protein product is CASSSGGTSSGNTIYF.

The chain uses TRBV19 and TRBJ2-3; 7 bases align to TRBD1. The ends lost 3 bases at V and 0 bases at J; junction bases unmatched: 6. The V gene's germline CDR1 is LNHDA and CDR2 SQIVND (reference sequence). The CDR3 contains 16 residues. The CDR3 sequence: CASSIEGARSTDTQYF. For the CDR3, the DNA is TGTGCCAGTAGTATCGAGGGGGCGAGGAGCACAGATACGCAGTATTTT.

The chain carries TRBV6-4 and TRBJ2-3; the match to TRBD2 covers 7 bases. J lost 5 bases, V lost 5 bases, and 1 base had no gene match. The CDR3 runs to 12 residues. Germline V gives CDR1 MRHNA, CDR2 SNTAGT. The CDR3 protein is CASSREGDTQYF. CDR3 DNA sequence: TGTGCCAGCAGTAGGGAGGGAGATACGCAGTATTTT.

The chain employs TRBV2 and TRBJ2-1; D may be TRBD1 (6 bases). Trimming removed 5 bases at V and 7 bases at J, with 18 bases between. This CDR3 spans 15 amino acids. Germline values: CDR1 SNHLY, CDR2 FYNNEI. CDR3 nucleotide sequence: TGTGCCAGCAGTTGGGAACAGGGTTTTGTTAATGAGCAGTTCTTC. It encodes CASSWEQGFVNEQFF.

The genes are TRBV3-1 (or the pseudogene TRBV3-2) and TRBJ1-2; the D gene is possibly TRBD1 (5 bases). V lost 6 bases, J lost 4 bases, and 15 bases lay in between. CDR3 length: 14 residues. Looked up from germline, CDR1 is LGHDT and CDR2 is YNNKEL (reference sequence). CDR3 sequence reads: CASRPQGQGYGYTF. The CDR3 coding sequence is TGTGCCAGCAGGCCGCAAGGGCAGGGCTATGGCTACACCTTC.

The chain couples TRBV7-9 to TRBJ1-1, with unresolved D. Trimming shortened V by 5 bases and J by 3 bases, and 19 bases separated the two germline ends. Germline assignment: CDR1 SEHNR and CDR2 FQNEAQ (reference sequence). The CDR3 sequence is 16 residues long. The CDR3 loop reads CASSLTPTRPDTEAFF. The CDR3 DNA is TGTGCCAGCAGCCTTACCCCAACAAGGCCCGACACTGAAGCTTTCTTT.

This clone was seen just once. The rearrangement joins TRBV3-1 (or the pseudogene TRBV3-2) to TRBJ1-2; D unresolved. Trimming pared 4 bases from V and 2 bases from J, leaving 8 bases between. The germline gives CDR1 LGHDT, CDR2 YNNKEL (reference sequence). The CDR3 is 13 residues long. The chain's CDR3 is CASSRRGNYGYTF. CDR3 DNA: TGTGCCAGCAGCCGACGGGGAAACTATGGCTACACCTTC.

The rearrangement uses TRBV5-4 and TRBJ2-5; D ambiguous. V was clipped by 0 bases and J by 2 bases, with 8 bases between them. The CDR3 runs 14 residues. Germline V gives CDR1 SGHNT, CDR2 YYREEE (reference sequence). This CDR3 reads CASSLAGQQETQYF. In DNA form, the CDR3 reads TGTGCCAGCAGCTTGGCCGGCCAGCAAGAGACCCAGTACTTC.